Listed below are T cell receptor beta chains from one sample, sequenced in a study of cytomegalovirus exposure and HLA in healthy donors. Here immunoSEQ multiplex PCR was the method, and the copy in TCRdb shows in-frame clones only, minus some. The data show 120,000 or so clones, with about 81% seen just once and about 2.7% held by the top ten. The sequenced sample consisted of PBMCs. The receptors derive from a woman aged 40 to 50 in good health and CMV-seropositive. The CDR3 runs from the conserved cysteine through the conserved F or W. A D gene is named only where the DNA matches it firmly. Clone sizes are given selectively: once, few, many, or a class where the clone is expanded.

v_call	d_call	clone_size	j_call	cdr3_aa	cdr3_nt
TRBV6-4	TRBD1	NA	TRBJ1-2	CASSDSALGTGDYGYTF	TGTGCCAGCAGTGACTCGGCCCTTGGGACAGGGGACTATGGCTACACCTTC
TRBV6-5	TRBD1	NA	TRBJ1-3	CASSYRQGVVGNTIYF	TGTGCCAGCAGTTACCGACAGGGGGTGGTAGGAAACACCATATATTTT
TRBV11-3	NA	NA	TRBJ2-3	CASSGHSTDTQYF	TGTGCCAGCAGCGGGCATAGCACAGATACGCAGTATTTT
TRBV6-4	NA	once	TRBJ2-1	CASSDSAGAVYNEQFF	TGTGCCAGCAGTGACTCGGCAGGGGCCGTCTACAATGAGCAGTTCTTC
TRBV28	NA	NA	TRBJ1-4	CASSPGSGNEKLFF	TGTGCCAGCAGCCCAGGGTCCGGTAATGAAAAACTGTTTTTT
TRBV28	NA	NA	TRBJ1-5	CASSLIPPTGRNQPQHF	TGTGCCAGCAGTTTGATCCCACCGACAGGCCGAAATCAGCCCCAGCATTTT
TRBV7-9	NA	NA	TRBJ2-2	CASRVTGSLTGELFF	TGTGCCAGCAGAGTCACAGGGAGCCTGACCGGGGAGCTGTTTTTT
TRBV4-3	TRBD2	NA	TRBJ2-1	CASSHGARTSGVNEQFF	TGCGCCAGCAGCCATGGGGCGAGGACTAGCGGGGTCAATGAGCAGTTCTTC
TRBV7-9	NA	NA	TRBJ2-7	CSSSMDFPGYEQYF	TGTTCCAGCAGCATGGACTTCCCGGGGTACGAGCAGTACTTC
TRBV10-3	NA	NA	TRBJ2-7	CAISEGSVHEPTYEQYF	TGTGCCATCAGTGAGGGCTCTGTGCACGAACCAACCTACGAGCAGTACTTC
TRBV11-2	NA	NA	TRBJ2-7	CASSLVTGSYEQYF	TGTGCCAGCAGCTTAGTTACAGGTTCCTACGAGCAGTACTTC
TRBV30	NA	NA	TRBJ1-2	CAWSRGGSLGYTF	TGTGCCTGGAGCAGGGGTGGGTCCCTGGGCTACACCTTC
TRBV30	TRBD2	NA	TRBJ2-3	CACRLAGGTDTQYF	TGTGCCTGCAGGCTAGCGGGTGGGACAGATACGCAGTATTTT
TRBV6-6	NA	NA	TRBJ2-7	CASSQQGSYEQYF	TGTGCCAGCAGTCAACAGGGCTCCTACGAGCAGTACTTC
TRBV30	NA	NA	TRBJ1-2	CAWVQGGEGGYTF	TGTGCCTGGGTACAGGGAGGGGAAGGTGGCTACACCTTC
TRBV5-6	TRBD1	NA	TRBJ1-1	CASRVTGELGEAFF	TGTGCCAGCAGGGTGACAGGGGAGCTGGGAGAAGCTTTCTTT
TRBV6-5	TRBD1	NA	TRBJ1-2	CATTGTEYGYTF	TGTGCCACAACCGGGACAGAGTATGGCTACACCTTC
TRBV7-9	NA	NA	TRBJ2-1	CASSVSGSYNEQFF	TGTGCCAGCAGCGTTAGCGGCTCCTACAATGAGCAGTTCTTC
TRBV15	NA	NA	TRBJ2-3	CATSRGVADTDTQYF	TGTGCCACCAGCAGAGGAGTAGCGGACACAGATACGCAGTATTTT
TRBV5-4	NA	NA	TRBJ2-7	CASSDSSYEQYF	TGTGCCAGCAGCGACAGCTCCTACGAGCAGTACTTC
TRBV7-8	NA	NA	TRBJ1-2	CASSRSWEGLNGYTF	TGTGCCAGCAGCCGATCTTGGGAGGGGCTTAATGGCTACACCTTC
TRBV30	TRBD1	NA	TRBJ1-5	CAWSSPGQASNQPQHF	TGTGCCTGGAGTTCTCCGGGACAGGCCTCCAATCAGCCCCAGCATTTT
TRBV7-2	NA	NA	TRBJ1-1	CASSFMNTEAFF	TGTGCCAGCAGCTTTATGAACACTGAAGCTTTCTTT
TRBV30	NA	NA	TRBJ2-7	CAWSHSSYEQYF	TGTGCCTGGAGTCACTCCTCCTACGAGCAGTACTTC
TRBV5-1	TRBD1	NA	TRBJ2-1	CASSVFRDRAYNEQFF	TGCGCCAGCAGCGTGTTCCGGGACAGGGCCTACAATGAGCAGTTCTTC
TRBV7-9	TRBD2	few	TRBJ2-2	CASSLVAGTNTGELFF	TGTGCCAGCAGCTTAGTAGCGGGGACGAACACCGGGGAGCTGTTTTTT
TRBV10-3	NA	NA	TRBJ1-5	CAIRESNQPQHF	TGTGCCATCCGCGAAAGCAATCAGCCCCAGCATTTT
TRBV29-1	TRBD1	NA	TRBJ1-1	CSANTGGTEAFF	TGCAGCGCGAACACAGGGGGTACTGAAGCTTTCTTT
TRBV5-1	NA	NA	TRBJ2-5	CASSLARQETQYF	TGCGCCAGCAGCTTGGCTCGCCAAGAGACCCAGTACTTC
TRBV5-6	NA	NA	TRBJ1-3	CASSLGVGNTIYF	TGTGCCAGCAGCCTAGGGGTTGGAAACACCATATATTTT
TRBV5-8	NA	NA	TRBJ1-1	CASSQRGRGGDTEAFF	TGTGCCAGCAGCCAGCGGGGCAGGGGAGGGGACACTGAAGCTTTCTTT
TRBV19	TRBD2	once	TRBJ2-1	CASSPSESAGGPDEQFF	TGTGCCAGTAGTCCTTCGGAGTCAGCGGGAGGGCCTGATGAGCAGTTCTTC
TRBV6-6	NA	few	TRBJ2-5	CASSPQQGRETQYF	TGTGCCAGCAGCCCGCAGCAGGGCAGGGAGACCCAGTACTTC
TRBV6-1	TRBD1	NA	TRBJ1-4	CASSEANRGAEKLFF	TGTGCCAGCAGTGAAGCGAACAGGGGTGCGGAAAAACTGTTTTTT
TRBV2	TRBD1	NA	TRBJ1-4	CASAPGQGTNEKLFF	TGTGCCAGCGCTCCGGGACAGGGTACCAATGAAAAACTGTTTTTT
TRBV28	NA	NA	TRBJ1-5	CASSLDGQKDQPQHF	TGTGCCAGCAGTTTGGACGGACAGAAGGATCAGCCCCAGCATTTT
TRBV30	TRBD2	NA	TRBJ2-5	CAWKSLAGGPRETQYF	TGTGCCTGGAAAAGCTTGGCGGGAGGGCCTAGAGAGACCCAGTACTTC
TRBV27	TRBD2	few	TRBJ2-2	CASRTSGANTGELFF	TGTGCCAGCAGGACTAGCGGGGCGAACACCGGGGAGCTGTTTTTT
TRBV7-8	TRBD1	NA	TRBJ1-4	CASSLPDREEKLFF	TGTGCCAGCAGCTTACCGGACAGGGAGGAAAAACTGTTTTTT
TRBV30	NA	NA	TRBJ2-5	CAWRIPGQETQYF	TGTGCCTGGAGGATTCCCGGGCAAGAGACCCAGTACTTC
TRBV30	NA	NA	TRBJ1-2	CAWSGGDGYGYTF	TGTGCCTGGAGTGGGGGGGATGGCTATGGCTACACCTTC
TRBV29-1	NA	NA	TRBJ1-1	CSVDTGVESAFF	TGCAGCGTTGATACGGGGGTCGAGTCAGCTTTCTTT
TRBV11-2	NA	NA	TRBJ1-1	CASSGGGDTEAFF	TGTGCCAGCAGCGGGGGAGGTGACACTGAAGCTTTCTTT
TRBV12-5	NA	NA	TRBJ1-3	CASGQGQIGNTIYF	TGTGCTAGTGGGCAAGGACAAATCGGAAACACCATATATTTT
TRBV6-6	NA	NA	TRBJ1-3	CASSSLRAGNTIYF	TGTGCCAGCAGTTCCCTGAGAGCTGGAAACACCATATATTTT
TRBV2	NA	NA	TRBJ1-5	CASSDDRSNQPQHF	TGTGCCAGCAGTGACGACAGGAGCAATCAGCCCCAGCATTTT
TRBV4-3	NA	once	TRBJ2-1	CASSQRDPLSSYNEQFF	TGCGCCAGCAGCCAGCGGGACCCACTGAGCTCCTACAATGAGCAGTTCTTC
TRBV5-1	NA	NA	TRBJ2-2	CASSFWGGGVNTGELFF	TGCGCCAGCAGCTTTTGGGGCGGCGGGGTAAACACCGGGGAGCTGTTTTTT
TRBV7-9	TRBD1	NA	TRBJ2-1	CASSTKRTGGHYNEQFF	TGTGCCAGCAGCACAAAAAGGACAGGGGGCCATTACAATGAGCAGTTCTTC
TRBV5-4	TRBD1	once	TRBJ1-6	CASSHPGGNSPLHF	TGTGCCAGCAGTCATCCAGGGGGGAATTCACCCCTCCACTTT
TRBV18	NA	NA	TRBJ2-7	CASVGDKDGPYEQYF	TGTGCCAGCGTGGGGGACAAGGACGGTCCCTACGAGCAGTACTTC
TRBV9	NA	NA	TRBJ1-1	CASSPRGRVNTEAFF	TGTGCCAGCAGCCCCCGTGGTCGGGTTAACACTGAAGCTTTCTTT
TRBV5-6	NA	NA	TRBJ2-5	CASSLGQDQETQYF	TGTGCCAGCAGCTTGGGACAGGATCAAGAGACCCAGTACTTC
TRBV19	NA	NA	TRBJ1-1	CASSIEAMNTEAFF	TGTGCCAGTAGTATAGAGGCAATGAACACTGAAGCTTTCTTT
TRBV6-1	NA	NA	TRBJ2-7	CASSEAVRTEQYF	TGTGCCAGCAGTGAAGCGGTGCGGACAGAGCAGTACTTC
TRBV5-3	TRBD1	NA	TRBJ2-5	CARSTDRGRETQYF	TGTGCCAGAAGCACAGACAGGGGACGGGAGACCCAGTACTTC
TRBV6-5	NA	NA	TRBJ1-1	CASSMTAGEAFF	TGTGCCAGCAGTATGACAGCGGGGGAAGCTTTCTTT
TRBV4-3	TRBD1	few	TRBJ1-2	CASSQARQGAGFYGYTF	TGCGCCAGCAGCCAAGCTCGACAGGGGGCAGGGTTCTATGGCTACACCTTC
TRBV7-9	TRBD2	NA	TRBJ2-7	CASTRREGSYEQYF	TGTGCCAGCACCCGCCGGGAGGGGTCCTACGAGCAGTACTTC